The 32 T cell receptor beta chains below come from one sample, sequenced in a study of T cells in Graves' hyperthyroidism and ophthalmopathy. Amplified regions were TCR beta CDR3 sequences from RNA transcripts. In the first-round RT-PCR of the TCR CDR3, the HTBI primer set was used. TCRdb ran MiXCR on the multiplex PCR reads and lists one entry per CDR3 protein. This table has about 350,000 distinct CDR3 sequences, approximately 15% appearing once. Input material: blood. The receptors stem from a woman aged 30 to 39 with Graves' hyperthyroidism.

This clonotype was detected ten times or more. The CDR3 loop is CASRQALSAGGRGAFF. The CDR3 bases are TGTGCCAGCAGACAAGCTCTTAGCGCCGGGGGACGCGGGGCTTTCTTT. This chain connects TRBV12-3 or TRBV12-4 to TRBJ1-1; tentatively, D is TRBD1 (5 bases). The CDR3 has 16 amino acids. Trimming shortened V by 6 bases and J by 11 bases, and 28 bases separated the two germline ends.

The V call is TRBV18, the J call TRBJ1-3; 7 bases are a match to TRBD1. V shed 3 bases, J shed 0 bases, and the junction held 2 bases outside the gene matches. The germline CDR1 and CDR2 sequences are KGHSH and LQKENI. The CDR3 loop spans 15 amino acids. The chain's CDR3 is CASSPTGSSGNTIYF. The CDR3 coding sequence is TGTGCCAGCTCACCGACAGGGAGCTCTGGAAACACCATATATTTT.

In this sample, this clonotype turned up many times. The CDR3 DNA is TGCAGTGCTTGGGACATTGGCGAGACCCAGTACTTC. This gives the protein CSAWDIGETQYF. The rearrangement uses TRBV20-1 and TRBJ2-5; TRBD1 is a possible D gene (6 bases). The germline V gene encodes CDR1 DFQATT and CDR2 SNEGSKA (reference sequence). V dropped 5 bases and J dropped 5 bases, with 12 bases sitting between them. The CDR3 contains 12 residues.

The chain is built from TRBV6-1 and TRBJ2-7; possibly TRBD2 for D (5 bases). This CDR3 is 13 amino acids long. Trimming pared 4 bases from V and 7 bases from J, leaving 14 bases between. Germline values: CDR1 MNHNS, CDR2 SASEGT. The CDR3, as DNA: TGTGCCAGCAGTGGCCCCATCTCGGGGGAGCAGTACTTC. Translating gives CASSGPISGEQYF.

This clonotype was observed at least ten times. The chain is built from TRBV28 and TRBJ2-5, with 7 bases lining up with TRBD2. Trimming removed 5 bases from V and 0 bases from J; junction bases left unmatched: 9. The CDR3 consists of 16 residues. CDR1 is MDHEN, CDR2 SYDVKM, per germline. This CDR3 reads CASSTRDYQYQETQYF. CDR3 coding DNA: TGTGCCAGCAGTACCCGGGACTACCAATACCAAGAGACCCAGTACTTC.

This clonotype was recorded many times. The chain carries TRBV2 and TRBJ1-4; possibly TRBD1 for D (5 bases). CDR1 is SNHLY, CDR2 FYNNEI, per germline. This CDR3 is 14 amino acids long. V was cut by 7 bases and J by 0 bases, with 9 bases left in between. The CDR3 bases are TGTGCCAGCACCCGACAGCCAACTAATGAAAAACTGTTTTTT. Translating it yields CASTRQPTNEKLFF.

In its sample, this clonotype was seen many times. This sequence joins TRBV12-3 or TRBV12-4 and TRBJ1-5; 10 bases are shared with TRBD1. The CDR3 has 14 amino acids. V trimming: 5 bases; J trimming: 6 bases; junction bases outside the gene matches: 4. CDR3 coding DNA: TGTGCCAGCAGTCCGACAGGGGGCGCTCAGCCCCAGCATTTT. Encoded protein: CASSPTGGAQPQHF.

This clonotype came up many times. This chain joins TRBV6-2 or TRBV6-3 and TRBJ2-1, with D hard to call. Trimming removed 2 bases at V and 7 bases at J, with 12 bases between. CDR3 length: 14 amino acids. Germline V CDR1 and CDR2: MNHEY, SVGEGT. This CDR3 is CASSYPGVRNEQFF. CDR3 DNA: TGTGCCAGCAGTTACCCGGGTGTTAGAAATGAGCAGTTCTTC.

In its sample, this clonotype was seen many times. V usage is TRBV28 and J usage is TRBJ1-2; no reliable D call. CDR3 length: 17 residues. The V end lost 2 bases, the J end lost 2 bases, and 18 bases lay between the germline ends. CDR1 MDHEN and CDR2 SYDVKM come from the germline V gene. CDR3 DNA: TGTGCCAGCAGTTTAGTTCATGGCTCCCGATCCAACTATGGCTACACCTTC. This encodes CASSLVHGSRSNYGYTF.

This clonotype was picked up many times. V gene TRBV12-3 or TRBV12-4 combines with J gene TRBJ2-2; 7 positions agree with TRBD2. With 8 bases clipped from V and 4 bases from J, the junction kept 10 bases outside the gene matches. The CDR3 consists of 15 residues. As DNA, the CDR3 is TGTGCCAGCGGTTCCGGCGGGAGACCCACCGGGGAGCTGTTTTTT. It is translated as CASGSGGRPTGELFF.

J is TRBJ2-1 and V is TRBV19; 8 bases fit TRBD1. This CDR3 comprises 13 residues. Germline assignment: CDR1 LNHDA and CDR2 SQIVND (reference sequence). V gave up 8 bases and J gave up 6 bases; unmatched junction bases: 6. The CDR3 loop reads CASGQGKGNEQFF. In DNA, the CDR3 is TGTGCCAGTGGACAGGGTAAAGGCAATGAGCAGTTCTTC.

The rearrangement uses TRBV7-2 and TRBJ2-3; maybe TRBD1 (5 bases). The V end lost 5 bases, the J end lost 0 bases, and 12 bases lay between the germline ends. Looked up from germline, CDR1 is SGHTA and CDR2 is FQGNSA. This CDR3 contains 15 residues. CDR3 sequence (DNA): TGTGCCAGCAGCCGTGGGGCCAAAAGCACAGATACGCAGTATTTT. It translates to CASSRGAKSTDTQYF.

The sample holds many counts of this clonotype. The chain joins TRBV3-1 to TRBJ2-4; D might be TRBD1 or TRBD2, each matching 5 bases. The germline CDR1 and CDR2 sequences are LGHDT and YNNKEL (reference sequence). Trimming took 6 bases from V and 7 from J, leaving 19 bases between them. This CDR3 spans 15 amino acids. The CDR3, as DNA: TGTGCCAGCAGTCTCGGGGCTAAGGCTCCGAACATTCAGTACTTC. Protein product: CASSLGAKAPNIQYF. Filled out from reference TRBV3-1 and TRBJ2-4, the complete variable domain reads DTAVSQTPKYLVTQMGNDKSIKCEQNLGHDTMYWYKQDSKKFLKIMFSYNNKELIINETVPNRFSPKSPDKAHLNLHINSLELGDSAVYFCASSLGAKAPNIQYFGAGTRLSVL.

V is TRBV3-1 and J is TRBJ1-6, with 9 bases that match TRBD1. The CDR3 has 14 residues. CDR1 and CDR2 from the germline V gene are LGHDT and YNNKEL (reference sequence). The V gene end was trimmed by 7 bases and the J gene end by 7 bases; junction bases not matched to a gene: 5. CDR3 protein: CASIGQGLNSPLHF. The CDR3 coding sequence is TGTGCCAGCATTGGACAGGGGTTAAATTCACCCCTCCACTTT.

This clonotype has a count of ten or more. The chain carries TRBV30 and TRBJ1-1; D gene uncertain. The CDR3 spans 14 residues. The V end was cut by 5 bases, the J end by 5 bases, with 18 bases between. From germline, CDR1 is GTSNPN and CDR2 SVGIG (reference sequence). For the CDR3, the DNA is TGTGCCTGGTCCTCGGACGGGCCGAGTACTGAAGCTTTCTTT. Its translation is CAWSSDGPSTEAFF. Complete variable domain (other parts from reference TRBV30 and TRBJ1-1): SQTIHQWPATLVQPVGSPLSLECTVEGTSNPNLYWYRQAAGRGLQLLFYSVGIGQISSEVPQNLSASRPQDRQFILSSKKLLLSDSGFYLCAWSSDGPSTEAFFGQGTRLTVV.

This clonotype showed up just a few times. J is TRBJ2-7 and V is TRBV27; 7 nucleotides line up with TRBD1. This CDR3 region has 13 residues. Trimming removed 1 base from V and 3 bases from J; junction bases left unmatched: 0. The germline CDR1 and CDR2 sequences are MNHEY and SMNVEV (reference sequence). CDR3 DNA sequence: TGTGCCAGCAGTTTATGGGACAGCTACGAGCAGTACTTC. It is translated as CASSLWDSYEQYF.

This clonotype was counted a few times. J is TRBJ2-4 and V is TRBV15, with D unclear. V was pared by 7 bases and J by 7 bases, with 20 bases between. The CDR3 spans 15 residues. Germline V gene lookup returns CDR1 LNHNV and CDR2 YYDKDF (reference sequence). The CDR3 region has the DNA TGTGCCACCAAGAACGGACGCCTATTGGGGAACATTCAGTACTTC. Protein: CATKNGRLLGNIQYF.

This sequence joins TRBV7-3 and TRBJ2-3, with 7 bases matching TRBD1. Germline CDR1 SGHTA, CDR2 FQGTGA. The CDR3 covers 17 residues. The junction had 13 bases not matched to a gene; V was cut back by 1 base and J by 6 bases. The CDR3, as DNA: TGTGCCAGCAGCTTAAAGGGGGCTCATAACCCCCAGGATACGCAGTATTTT. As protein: CASSLKGAHNPQDTQYF. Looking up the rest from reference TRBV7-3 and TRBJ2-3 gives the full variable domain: GAGVSQTPSNKVTEKGKYVELRCDPISGHTALYWYRQSLGQGPEFLIYFQGTGAADDSGLPNDRFFAVRPEGSVSTLKIQRTERGDSAVYLCASSLKGAHNPQDTQYFGPGTRLTVL.

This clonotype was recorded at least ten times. CDR3 nucleotides: TGTGCCAGCAGTTTGCGGGGGATGCAAACCGGGGAGCTGTTTTTT. Amino acid sequence: CASSLRGMQTGELFF. This chain uses TRBV2 with TRBJ2-2; 7 bases align to TRBD2. Germline assignment: CDR1 SNHLY and CDR2 FYNNEI. This CDR3 is built from 15 residues. The V segment lost 5 bases and the J segment 5 bases; nucleotides outside the gene matches: 8.

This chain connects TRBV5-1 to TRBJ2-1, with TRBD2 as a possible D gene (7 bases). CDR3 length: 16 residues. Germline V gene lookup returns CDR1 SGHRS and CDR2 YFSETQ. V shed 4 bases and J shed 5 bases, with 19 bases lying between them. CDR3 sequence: CASSLGGVAGHNEQFF. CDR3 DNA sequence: TGCGCCAGCAGCCTGGGGGGCGTAGCGGGCCACAATGAGCAGTTCTTC.

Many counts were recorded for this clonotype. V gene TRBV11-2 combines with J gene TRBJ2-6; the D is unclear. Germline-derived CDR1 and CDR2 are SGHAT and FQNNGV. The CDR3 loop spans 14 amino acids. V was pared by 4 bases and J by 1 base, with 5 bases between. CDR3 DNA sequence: TGTGCCAGCAGCTCCACGTCTGGGGCCAACGTCCTGACTTTC. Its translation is CASSSTSGANVLTF. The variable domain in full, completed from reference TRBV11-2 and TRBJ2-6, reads EAGVAQSPRYKIIEKRQSVAFWCNPISGHATLYWYQQILGQGPKLLIQFQNNGVVDDSQLPKDRFSAERLKGVDSTLKIQPAKLEDSAVYLCASSSTSGANVLTFGAGSRLTVL.

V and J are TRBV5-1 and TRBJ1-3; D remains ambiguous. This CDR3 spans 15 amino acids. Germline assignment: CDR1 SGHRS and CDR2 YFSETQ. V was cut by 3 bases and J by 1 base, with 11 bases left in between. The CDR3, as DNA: TGCGCCAGCAGCTCCCTCTATGGTTCTGGAAACACCATATATTTT. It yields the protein CASSSLYGSGNTIYF.

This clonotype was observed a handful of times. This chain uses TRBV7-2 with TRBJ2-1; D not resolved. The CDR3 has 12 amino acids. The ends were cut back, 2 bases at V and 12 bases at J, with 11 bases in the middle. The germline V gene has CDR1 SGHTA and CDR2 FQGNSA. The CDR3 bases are TGTGCCAGCAGCTTAACGGCCGCCGGGCAGTTCTTC. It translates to CASSLTAAGQFF.

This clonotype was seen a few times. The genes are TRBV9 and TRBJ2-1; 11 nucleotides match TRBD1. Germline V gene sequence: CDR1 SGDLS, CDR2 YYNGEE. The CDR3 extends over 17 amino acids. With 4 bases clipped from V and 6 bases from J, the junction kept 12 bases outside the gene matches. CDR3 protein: CASSIVPGTGGGNEQFF. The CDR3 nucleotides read TGTGCCAGCAGCATCGTCCCCGGGACAGGGGGTGGCAATGAGCAGTTCTTC.

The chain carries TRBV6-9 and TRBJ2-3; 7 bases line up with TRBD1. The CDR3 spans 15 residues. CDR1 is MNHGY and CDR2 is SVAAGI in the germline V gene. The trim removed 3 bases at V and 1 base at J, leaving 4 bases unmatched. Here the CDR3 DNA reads TGTGCCAGCAGTTACCTTGGACAGGGCACAGATACGCAGTATTTT. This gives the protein CASSYLGQGTDTQYF.

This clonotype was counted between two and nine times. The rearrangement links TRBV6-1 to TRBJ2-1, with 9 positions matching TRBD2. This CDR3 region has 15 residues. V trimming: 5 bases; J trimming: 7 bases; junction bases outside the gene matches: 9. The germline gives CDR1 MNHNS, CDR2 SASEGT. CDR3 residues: CASSPSGRHMNEQFF. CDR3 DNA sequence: TGTGCCAGCAGTCCCAGCGGGAGGCATATGAATGAGCAGTTCTTC.

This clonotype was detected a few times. CDR3 in DNA: TGTGCCAGCAGCGTACGACTAGGGGTCGGGGAGCTGTTTTTT. Translating it yields CASSVRLGVGELFF. The rearrangement joins TRBV9 to TRBJ2-2; tentative D call: TRBD2 (6 bases). The CDR3 covers 14 residues. The V and J ends lost 1 base and 7 bases respectively, with 11 bases between them. CDR1 SGDLS and CDR2 YYNGEE come from the germline V gene. Variable domain in full (rest from reference TRBV9 and TRBJ2-2): DSGVTQTPKHLITATGQRVTLRCSPRSGDLSVYWYQQSLDQGLQFLIQYYNGEERAKGNILERFSAQQFPDLHSELNLSSLELGDSALYFCASSVRLGVGELFFGEGSRLTVL.

In DNA, the CDR3 is TGTGCCAGCAGCCAAGACCCGGGGGCCGGGGAGCTGTTTTTT. Translation: CASSQDPGAGELFF. The chain recombines TRBV3-1 with TRBJ2-2; the D gene is possibly TRBD2 (6 bases). In germline, CDR1 is LGHDT, CDR2 YNNKEL (reference sequence). This CDR3 spans 14 amino acids. V was trimmed by 0 bases and J by 6 bases, leaving 8 bases between them. The full variable domain, its missing parts supplied by reference TRBV3-1 and TRBJ2-2, is DTAVSQTPKYLVTQMGNDKSIKCEQNLGHDTMYWYKQDSKKFLKIMFSYNNKELIINETVPNRFSPKSPDKAHLNLHINSLELGDSAVYFCASSQDPGAGELFFGEGSRLTVL.

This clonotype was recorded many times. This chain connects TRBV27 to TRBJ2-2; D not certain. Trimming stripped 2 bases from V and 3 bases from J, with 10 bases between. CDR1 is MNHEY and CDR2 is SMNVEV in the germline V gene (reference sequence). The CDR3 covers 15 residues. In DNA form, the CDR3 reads TGTGCCAGCAGTTTAATCCGCGTCGACACCGGGGAGCTGTTTTTT. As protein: CASSLIRVDTGELFF.

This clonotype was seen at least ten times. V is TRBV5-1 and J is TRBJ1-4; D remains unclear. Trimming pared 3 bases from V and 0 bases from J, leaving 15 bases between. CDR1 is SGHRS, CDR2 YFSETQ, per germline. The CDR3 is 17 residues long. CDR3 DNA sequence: TGCGCCAGCAGCTCCTCCCCTTCGGGAGCAACTAATGAAAAACTGTTTTTT. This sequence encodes CASSSSPSGATNEKLFF.

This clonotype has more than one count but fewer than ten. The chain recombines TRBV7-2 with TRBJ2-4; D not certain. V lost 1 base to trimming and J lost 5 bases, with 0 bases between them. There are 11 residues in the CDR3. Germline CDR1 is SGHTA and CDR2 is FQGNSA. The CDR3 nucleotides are TGTGCCAGCAGCTTAGAAAACATTCAGTACTTC. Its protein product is CASSLENIQYF. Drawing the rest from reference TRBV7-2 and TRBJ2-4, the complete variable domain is GAGVSQSPSNKVTEKGKDVELRCDPISGHTALYWYRQSLGQGLEFLIYFQGNSAPDKSGLPSDRFSAERTGGSVSTLTIQRTQQEDSAVYLCASSLENIQYFGAGTRLSVL.

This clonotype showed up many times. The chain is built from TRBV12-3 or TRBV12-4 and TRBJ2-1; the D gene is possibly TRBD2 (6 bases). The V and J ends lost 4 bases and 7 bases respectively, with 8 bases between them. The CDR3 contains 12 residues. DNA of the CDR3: TGTGCCAGCAGTTATAGCGGTAATGAGCAGTTCTTC. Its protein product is CASSYSGNEQFF.